This T cell receptor (beta chain) is drawn from a study of control samples from healthy donors and cancer patients. About this clone: Other DNA sequences from this sample encode an identical CDR3 as well.

V lost 3 bases and J 0 bases, leaving 5 bases between the germline ends. From germline, CDR1 is DFQATT and CDR2 SNEGSKA (reference sequence). The length of the CDR3 is 12 residues. The table came from immunoSEQ multiplex PCR; TCRdb's copy has only in-frame clones and leaves some out. This table holds fewer than 150,000 clones, about 91% found once. Sequencing was performed on blood. The chain combines TRBV20-1 with TRBJ1-2; D ambiguous. This TCR was sampled from a man aged 18 to 29 in good health. Here the CDR3 DNA reads TGCAGTGCTAGTAGATCTAACTATGGCTACACCTTC. The encoded protein is CSASRSNYGYTF.